This TCR beta chain was recovered during a study of tumor-infiltrating lymphocytes in oesophageal squamous cell carcinoma. In TCRdb, the PCR reads were re-called with MiXCR into one record per CDR3 protein. Of fewer than 15,000 distinct CDR3 sequences in the sample, more than 45% were seen once. V dropped 5 bases and J dropped 3 bases, with 11 bases sitting between them. Germline V gives CDR1 SGHVT, CDR2 SQSDAQ. This CDR3 region has 14 residues. Sample: blood. This receptor was identified in a female donor with esophageal squamous cell carcinoma. The chain recombines TRBV7-4 with TRBJ1-5; D is uncertain. The CDR3 protein is CASSHPGPNQPQHF. CDR3 DNA: TGTGCCAGCAGCCATCCAGGTCCCAATCAGCCCCAGCATTTT. The full variable domain, with the rest looked up from reference TRBV7-4 and TRBJ1-5, is GAGVSQSPRYKVAKRGRDVALRCDSISGHVTLYWYRQTLGQGSEVLTYSQSDAQRDKSGRPSGRFSAERPERSVSTLKIQRTEQGDSAVYLCASSHPGPNQPQHFGDGTRLSIL.